A selection of T cell receptor beta chains follows, all from one sample in a study of blood T cell repertoires in COVID-19. Using immunoSEQ multiplex PCR, the repertoire was profiled, and TCRdb retains in-frame clones only, with some absent. The sample lists 150,000 to 200,000 clones, approximately 79% occurring once. Source material: peripheral blood. Receptor source: a man aged 55 to 69 with active or convalescent COVID-19. CDR3s include the opening cysteine and the closing phenylalanine or tryptophan. D genes are given only for firm matches. Rows give clone size only sometimes, using once, few, many, or a class for an expanded clone.

D: TRBD2; J: TRBJ2-7; V: TRBV7-2; size: .; CDR3: CASSNWGGYEQYF; DNA: TGTGCCAGCAGCAACTGGGGGGGGTACGAGCAGTACTTC
D: TRBD2; J: TRBJ2-1; V: TRBV7-2; size: few; CDR3: CASSSPGGLAGGGEQFF; DNA: TGTGCCAGCAGCTCGCCTGGGGGACTAGCGGGAGGCGGTGAGCAGTTCTTC
D: .; J: TRBJ2-1; V: TRBV28; size: .; CDR3: CASSTYNEQFF; DNA: TGTGCCAGCAGCACATACAATGAGCAGTTCTTC
D: TRBD1; J: TRBJ1-3; V: TRBV5-1; size: .; CDR3: CASSSGGAGGNTIYF; DNA: TGCGCCAGCAGTTCAGGGGGCGCCGGTGGAAACACCATATATTTT
D: .; J: TRBJ2-3; V: TRBV5-1; size: once; CDR3: CASRIEGASTDTQYF; DNA: TGCGCCAGCAGGATTGAGGGTGCTAGCACAGATACGCAGTATTTT
D: TRBD2; J: TRBJ2-1; V: TRBV15; size: .; CDR3: CATSARLEAGGPHEQFF; DNA: TGTGCCACCAGCGCCCGCCTCGAGGCGGGAGGGCCGCATGAGCAGTTCTTC
D: TRBD2; J: TRBJ2-1; V: TRBV5-1; size: .; CDR3: CASSLASGRAREQFF; DNA: TGCGCCAGCAGCTTGGCTAGCGGGAGGGCCCGTGAGCAGTTCTTC
D: TRBD2; J: TRBJ2-4; V: TRBV5-5; size: .; CDR3: CASSLRGLAENIQYF; DNA: TGTGCCAGCAGCTTGAGAGGGCTAGCGGAAAACATTCAGTACTTC
D: .; J: TRBJ1-2; V: TRBV7-8; size: .; CDR3: CASSPDSNYGYTF; DNA: TGTGCCAGCAGCCCGGACAGTAACTATGGCTACACCTTC
D: .; J: TRBJ2-3; V: TRBV27; size: few; CDR3: CASSIYGSGTDTQYF; DNA: TGTGCCAGCAGTATCTACGGGTCCGGAACAGATACGCAGTATTTT
D: .; J: TRBJ2-3; V: TRBV6-5; size: .; CDR3: CASLKRESDTQYF; DNA: TGTGCCAGCCTCAAACGGGAGTCAGATACGCAGTATTTT
D: TRBD1; J: TRBJ1-4; V: TRBV20-1; size: .; CDR3: CSASASTGGNEKLFF; DNA: TGCAGTGCTAGTGCATCGACAGGGGGTAATGAAAAACTGTTTTTT
D: .; J: TRBJ2-3; V: TRBV2; size: .; CDR3: CASSTGLTDTQYF; DNA: TGTGCCAGCAGTACTGGGCTCACAGATACGCAGTATTTT
D: .; J: TRBJ1-2; V: TRBV12-5; size: .; CDR3: CASGTHGGGYTF; DNA: TGTGCTAGTGGTACACACGGGGGGGGCTACACCTTC
D: .; J: TRBJ2-1; V: TRBV18; size: .; CDR3: CASSPPGGSYNEQFF; DNA: TGTGCCAGCTCACCACCAGGGGGCTCCTACAATGAGCAGTTCTTC
D: .; J: TRBJ2-5; V: TRBV5-4; size: few; CDR3: CASSLGVGMGGTQYF; DNA: TGTGCCAGCAGCTTGGGTGTTGGGATGGGGGGGACCCAGTACTTC
D: TRBD2; J: TRBJ2-5; V: TRBV19; size: .; CDR3: CASSTFVAGEQETQYF; DNA: TGTGCCAGTAGTACATTCGTGGCGGGAGAACAAGAGACCCAGTACTTC
D: TRBD2; J: TRBJ2-7; V: TRBV9; size: .; CDR3: CASSVGLLAGSDEQYF; DNA: TGTGCCAGCAGCGTAGGATTATTAGCGGGATCGGATGAGCAGTACTTC
D: .; J: TRBJ2-2; V: TRBV24-1; size: .; CDR3: CATSLDGTGELFF; DNA: TGTGCCACCAGCCTCGACGGGACCGGGGAGCTGTTTTTT
D: .; J: TRBJ1-3; V: TRBV9; size: few; CDR3: CASNPTGSLSGNTIYF; DNA: TGTGCCAGCAACCCTACAGGGTCTCTCTCTGGAAACACCATATATTTT
D: TRBD1; J: TRBJ2-7; V: TRBV5-4; size: .; CDR3: CASSLGPGQGTYEQYF; DNA: TGTGCCAGCAGCTTGGGCCCGGGACAGGGAACCTACGAGCAGTACTTC
D: .; J: TRBJ1-2; V: TRBV28; size: once; CDR3: CASSPGEYGYTF; DNA: TGTGCCAGCAGCCCAGGGGAGTATGGCTACACCTTC